Sequencing of this T cell receptor beta chain was carried out in a study of blood T cell repertoires in COVID-19. At the level of the study: Collection of acute and convalescent COVID-19 samples took place in the United States, Italy and Spain. PBMCs, B-cell-depleted T cells, or T cells were the source of the cDNA or gDNA that made up the material.

CDR1 SGHRS and CDR2 YFSETQ come from the germline V gene. The CDR3 totals 16 residues. Trimming at V came to 4 bases and at J to 6 bases, leaving 13 bases not matched to a gene. Original methodology: How many nucleated cells were present was estimated from reference gene primer amplification. Clones were read by immunoSEQ multiplex PCR, and TCRdb kept only the in-frame ones, dropping some. That table supplies the V and J calls and clone size; D and trimming were determined from the DNA. Altogether roughly 87,000 clones are present, about 88% being singletons, with the ten largest covering roughly 5.4%.

Sequencing was carried out using peripheral blood. The chain employs TRBV5-1 and TRBJ2-1, with 7 bases identical to TRBD2. The receptor comes from an elderly woman with active COVID-19. For the CDR3, the DNA is TGCGCCAGCAGCAGAACCGGGACGGGGGGTTCCAATGAGCAGTTCTTC. It encodes CASSRTGTGGSNEQFF.